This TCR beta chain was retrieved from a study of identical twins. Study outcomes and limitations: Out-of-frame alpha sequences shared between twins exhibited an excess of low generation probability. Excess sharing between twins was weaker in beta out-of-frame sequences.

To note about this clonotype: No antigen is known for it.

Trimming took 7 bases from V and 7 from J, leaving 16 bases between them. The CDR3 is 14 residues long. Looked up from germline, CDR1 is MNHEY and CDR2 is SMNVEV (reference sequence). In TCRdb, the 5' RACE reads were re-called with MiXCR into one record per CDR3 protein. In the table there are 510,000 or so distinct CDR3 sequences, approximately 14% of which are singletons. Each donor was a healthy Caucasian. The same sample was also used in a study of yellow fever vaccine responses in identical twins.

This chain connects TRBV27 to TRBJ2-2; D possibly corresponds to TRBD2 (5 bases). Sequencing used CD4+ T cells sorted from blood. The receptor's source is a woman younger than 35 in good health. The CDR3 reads CASKLEFGFGELFF. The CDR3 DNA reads TGTGCCAGCAAACTAGAGTTTGGATTCGGGGAGCTGTTTTTT.